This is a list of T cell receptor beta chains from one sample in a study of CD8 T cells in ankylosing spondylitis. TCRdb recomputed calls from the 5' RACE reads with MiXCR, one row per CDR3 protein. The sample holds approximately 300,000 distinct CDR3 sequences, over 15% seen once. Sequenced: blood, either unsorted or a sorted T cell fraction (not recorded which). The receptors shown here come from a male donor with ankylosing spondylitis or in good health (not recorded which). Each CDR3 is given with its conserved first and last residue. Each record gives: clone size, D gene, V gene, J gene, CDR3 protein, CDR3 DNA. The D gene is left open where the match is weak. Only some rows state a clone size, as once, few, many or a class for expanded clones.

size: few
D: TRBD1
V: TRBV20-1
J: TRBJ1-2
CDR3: CSARNPWGTGGTYGYTF
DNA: TGCAGTGCTAGAAACCCCTGGGGGACAGGGGGCACCTATGGCTACACCTTC

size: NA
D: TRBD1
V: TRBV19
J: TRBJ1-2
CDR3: CASSAPGTANYGYTF
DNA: TGTGCCAGTAGTGCCCCCGGGACAGCGAACTATGGCTACACCTTC

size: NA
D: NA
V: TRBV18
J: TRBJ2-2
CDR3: CASSSKDRFPGELFF
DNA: TGTGCCAGCTCATCCAAGGACAGATTCCCCGGGGAGCTGTTTTTT

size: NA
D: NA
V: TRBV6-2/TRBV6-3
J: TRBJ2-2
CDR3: CASSYLPPNTGELFF
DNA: TGTGCCAGCAGTTACCTCCCGCCGAACACCGGGGAGCTGTTTTTT

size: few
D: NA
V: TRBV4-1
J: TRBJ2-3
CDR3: CASSQDRLGLDTQYF
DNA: TGCGCCAGCAGCCAAGATCGTTTAGGGCTAGATACGCAGTATTTT

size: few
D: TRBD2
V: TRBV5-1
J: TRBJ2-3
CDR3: CASSLVTSGSADTQYF
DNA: TGCGCCAGCAGCTTGGTGACTAGCGGGAGCGCAGATACGCAGTATTTT

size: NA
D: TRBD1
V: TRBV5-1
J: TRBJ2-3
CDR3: CASSLQGGADTQYF
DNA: TGCGCCAGCAGCTTGCAAGGGGGCGCAGATACGCAGTATTTT

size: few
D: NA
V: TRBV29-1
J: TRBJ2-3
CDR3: CSALDGLSNTQYF
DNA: TGCAGCGCCCTGGACGGCTTATCTAATACGCAGTATTTT

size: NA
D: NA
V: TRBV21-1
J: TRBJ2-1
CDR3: CASSRLTSAHEQFF
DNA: TGTGCCAGCAGCAGACTTACTAGTGCCCATGAGCAGTTCTTC

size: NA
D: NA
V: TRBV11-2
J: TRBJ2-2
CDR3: CASSSYRETGELFF
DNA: TGTGCCAGCAGCTCTTACAGGGAAACCGGGGAGCTGTTTTTT

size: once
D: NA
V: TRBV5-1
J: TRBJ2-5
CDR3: CASSVLGARETQYF
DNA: TGCGCCAGCAGCGTGCTGGGGGCTCGGGAGACCCAGTACTTC

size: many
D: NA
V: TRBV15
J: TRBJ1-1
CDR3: CATRWGSNTEAFF
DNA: TGTGCCACCCGTTGGGGTTCGAACACTGAAGCTTTCTTT

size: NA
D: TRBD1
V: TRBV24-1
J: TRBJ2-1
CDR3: CATSDPGQGSEQFF
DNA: TGTGCCACCAGTGACCCAGGACAGGGGAGTGAGCAGTTCTTC

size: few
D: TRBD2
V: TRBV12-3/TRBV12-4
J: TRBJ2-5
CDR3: CASSQGLAGETQYF
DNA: TGTGCCAGCAGTCAGGGACTAGCGGGAGAGACCCAGTACTTC

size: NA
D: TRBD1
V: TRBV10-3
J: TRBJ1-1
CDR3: CAISAGGGNTEAFF
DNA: TGTGCCATCAGCGCAGGGGGGGGGAACACTGAAGCTTTCTTT

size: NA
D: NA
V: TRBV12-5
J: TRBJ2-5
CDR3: CASASRGQETQYF
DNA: TGTGCTAGTGCCTCCCGGGGCCAAGAGACCCAGTACTTC

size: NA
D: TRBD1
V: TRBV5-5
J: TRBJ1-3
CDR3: CASSLEDRVYAGNTIYF
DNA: TGTGCCAGCAGCTTGGAGGACAGGGTGTATGCTGGAAACACCATATATTTT

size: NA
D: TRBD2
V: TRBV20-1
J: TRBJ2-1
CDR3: CSATLLAAGALNEQFF
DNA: TGCAGTGCCACACTCCTAGCGGCGGGAGCACTCAATGAGCAGTTCTTC

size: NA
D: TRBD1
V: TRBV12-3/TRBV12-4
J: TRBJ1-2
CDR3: CASSLIPGQNYGYTF
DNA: TGTGCCAGCAGTTTAATCCCGGGACAGAACTATGGCTACACCTTC

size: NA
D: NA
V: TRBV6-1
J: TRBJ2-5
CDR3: CASSTGFSRYQETQYF
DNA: TGTGCCAGCAGTACGGGGTTTTCCCGCTACCAAGAGACCCAGTACTTC